The clone carrying this T cell receptor beta chain was seen more than once but under ten times. During construction of the library, unique molecular identifiers were attached to individual cDNA molecules for quantitative, reproducible TCR counting. From the RACE reads, TCRdb called clonotypes with MiXCR, one entry per CDR3 protein. This sample has approximately 260,000 distinct CDR3 sequences; 7.5% to 9% occur once, and the top ten carry 1.2%. Time point meaning: pre-sensitization, week 0. Regarding treatment: therapeutic diphenylcyclopropenone sensitization with weekly scalp DPC. The entry originates in a study of human T cells and chemical hapten exposure. At the level of the study: The use of 2% DPC on roughly 2 cm by roughly 2 cm of upper inner arm skin constituted sensitization.

V shed 3 bases and J shed 6 bases, with 12 bases lying between them. Germline lookup yields CDR1 SGHRS and CDR2 YFSETQ. The CDR3 sequence is 13 residues long. Sequences were derived from whole blood, sampled in connection with sensitization to the hapten diphenylcyclopropenone (DPC). The TCR originated in a man aged 18 to 35 with alopecia areata. Some clones in this sample may be carry-over from other donors' samples. This chain joins TRBV5-1 and TRBJ1-1, with D possibly matching TRBD1 (5 bases). This CDR3 is CASSSQGIPEAFF. The CDR3 region has the DNA TGCGCCAGCAGCTCGCAGGGAATCCCTGAAGCTTTCTTT.